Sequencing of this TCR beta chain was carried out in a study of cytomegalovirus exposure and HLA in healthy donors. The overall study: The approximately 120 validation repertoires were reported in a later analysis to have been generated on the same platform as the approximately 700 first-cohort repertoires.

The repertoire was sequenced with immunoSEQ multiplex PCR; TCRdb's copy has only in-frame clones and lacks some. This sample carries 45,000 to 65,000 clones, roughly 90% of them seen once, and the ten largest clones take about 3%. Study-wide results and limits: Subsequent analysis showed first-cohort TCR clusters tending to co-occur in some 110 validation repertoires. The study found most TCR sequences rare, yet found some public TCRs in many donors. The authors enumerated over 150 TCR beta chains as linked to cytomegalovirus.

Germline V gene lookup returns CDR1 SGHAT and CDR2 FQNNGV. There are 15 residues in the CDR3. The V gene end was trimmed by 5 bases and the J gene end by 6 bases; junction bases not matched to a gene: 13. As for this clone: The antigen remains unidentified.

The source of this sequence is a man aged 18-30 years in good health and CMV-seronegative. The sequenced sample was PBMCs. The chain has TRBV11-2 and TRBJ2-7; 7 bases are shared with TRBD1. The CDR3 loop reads CASSDTGDPAGEQYF. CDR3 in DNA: TGTGCCAGCAGCGACACAGGGGACCCCGCCGGCGAGCAGTACTTC.